This T cell receptor beta chain was observed in a study of beta chain features in type 1 diabetes. Study-level points and caveats: Individuals with type 1 diabetes displayed fewer insertions and more deletions at VDJ junctions. Shorter TCRB CDR3s, moderately but significantly so, were found in Type 1 diabetes patients in all four CD4+ subsets. The naive, central memory and Treg TCRB repertoires looked more alike in patients than they did in healthy donors.

The V end was cut by 2 bases, the J end by 2 bases, with 4 bases between. Germline CDR1 reads SGHNT; CDR2 reads YYREEE (reference sequence). The CDR3 is made up of 12 amino acids. Sequenced material consisted of expressed TCRB transcripts (all of the isolated RNA was reverse transcribed). Generated by immunoSEQ multiplex PCR, the TCRdb table keeps only in-frame clones and is missing some. The sample consists of under 450,000 clones, 11% to 15% of them appearing once. Of note for this clone: As yet, its antigen is unknown. Other DNA variants within this sample encode the same CDR3.

A heparinised blood draw that averaged about 116 mL was obtained once from each donor. This receptor was taken from a man aged 30-40 years in good health. This chain links TRBV5-4 with TRBJ2-5; unclear D gene. Sequenced sample: naive CD4+ T cells from blood. Here the CDR3 reads CASSLGQETQYF. CDR3 DNA: TGTGCCAGCAGCTTAGGGCAAGAGACCCAGTACTTC.